The clone carrying this T cell receptor (beta chain) was picked up a small number of times. The data were obtained in a study of T-cell reconstitution after alpha-beta-depleted transplantation in children. CDR1 SEHNR and CDR2 FQNEAQ come from the germline V gene (reference sequence). This CDR3 comprises 13 residues. Between the trimmed V and J ends, which lost 8 bases and 7 bases, there was a span of 14 bases. Preparation of the TCRbeta library was carried out with unique molecular identifiers. TCRdb reprocessed the PCR reads with MiXCR, giving one entry per CDR3 protein. Among hundreds of thousands of distinct CDR3 sequences, approximately 20% were seen once, and the ten largest hold more than 2.5%.

The chain uses TRBV7-9 and TRBJ1-4, with D uncertain. Sample: PBMCs from the stem cell graft donor, taken from the stem cell graft. The source of this sequence is a human donor who donated a stem cell graft to a child with acute lymphoblastic leukemia. CDR3 loop: CASLTSGAEKLFF. In DNA, the CDR3 is TGTGCCAGCCTGACCTCGGGAGCTGAAAAACTGTTTTTT. Looking up the rest from reference TRBV7-9 and TRBJ1-4 gives the full variable domain: DTGVSQNPRHKITKRGQNVTFRCDPISEHNRLYWYRQTLGQGPEFLTYFQNEAQLEKSRLLSDRFSAERPKGSFSTLEIQRTEQGDSAMYLCASLTSGAEKLFFGSGTQLSVL.